This T cell receptor (beta chain) was sequenced in a study of cytomegalovirus exposure and HLA in healthy donors. Researchers ran the PCR with 60 Vbeta and 13 Jbeta primers. Method: immunoSEQ multiplex PCR; TCRdb's copy keeps in-frame clones and lacks some. The sample lists approximately 160,000 clones; over 80% were seen once. Per the germline V gene, CDR1 is SGHRS and CDR2 is YFSETQ. This CDR3 is 15 amino acids long. The J segment lost 8 bases and the V segment lost 2 bases, leaving 10 bases of the junction unmatched. The sequenced sample consisted of PBMCs. This chain uses TRBV5-1 with TRBJ1-3, with 7 nucleotides matching TRBD1. The sequence was obtained from a human donor in good health. CDR3 in DNA: TGCGCCAGCAGCTTTGGTGACAGGGATGGGGACACCATATATTTT. Translation: CASSFGDRDGDTIYF.